The 17 T cell receptor beta chains below come from one sample, sequenced in a study of blood T cell repertoires in COVID-19 (dated by TCRdb to 2018 to 2020). The method was the immunoSEQ multiplex PCR assay. In its TCRdb copy, this immuneACCESS table keeps in-frame sequences only and misses some clones. Where compared with another copy, unresolved V genes explain less than half of these, and the others have no known cause. In all, the sample holds fewer than 150,000 clones, and about 74% of those were seen once. The ten largest clones add up to less than 7.5% of the sample. Sequencing input: peripheral blood. The receptors stem from a man in his 70s with acute or convalescent COVID-19.

This chain links TRBV9 with TRBJ2-3; the D gene is possibly TRBD2 (6 bases). Trimming pared 1 base from V and 6 bases from J, leaving 12 bases between. The CDR3 totals 14 residues. CDR1 and CDR2 from the germline V gene are SGDLS and YYNGEE. CDR3 sequence (DNA): TGTGCCAGCAGCGTATGGGGGACTGGGGATACGCAGTATTTT. It specifies CASSVWGTGDTQYF.

In its sample, this clone was seen a few times. V usage is TRBV11-2 and J usage is TRBJ2-2, with D maybe TRBD1 (6 bases). V lost 2 bases and J lost 1, with 8 bases in between. The length of the CDR3 is 15 residues. Germline CDR1 SGHAT, CDR2 FQNNGV. The CDR3 protein is CASSLIRGNTGELFF. For the CDR3, the DNA is TGTGCCAGCAGCTTAATCAGGGGGAACACCGGGGAGCTGTTTTTT.

The rearrangement links TRBV6-5 to TRBJ1-1; 9 positions agree with TRBD1. From germline, CDR1 is MNHEY and CDR2 SVGAGI. CDR3 length: 14 residues. V trimming: 7 bases; J trimming: 0 bases; junction bases outside the gene matches: 3. The CDR3 DNA reads TGTGCCAGCACCCACAGGGGGCTGAACACTGAAGCTTTCTTT. Translated, it gives CASTHRGLNTEAFF.

V gene TRBV18 combines with J gene TRBJ1-3; D unclear. V gave up 3 bases and J gave up 0 bases, with 6 bases separating them. The CDR3 contains 14 residues. Germline lookup yields CDR1 KGHSH and CDR2 LQKENI. For the CDR3, the DNA is TGTGCCAGCTCACCGGGGAGCTCTGGAAACACCATATATTTT. It is translated as CASSPGSSGNTIYF.

This clone was detected a few times. The J gene is TRBJ2-5, the V gene TRBV29-1, with TRBD2 matching 8 bases. Germline trimming cut 7 bases from V and 3 bases from J; bases unmatched to any gene: 7. The CDR3 runs 13 residues. Germline CDR1 is SQVTM and CDR2 is ANQGSEA. This CDR3 reads CSAYGGGKETQYF. The CDR3 DNA reads TGCAGCGCATACGGGGGGGGGAAAGAGACCCAGTACTTC.

This clone was seen a single time. CDR3 in amino acids: CASSILAAGTDTQYF. CDR3 DNA sequence: TGTGCCAGTAGTATACTAGCGGCCGGCACAGATACGCAGTATTTT. The chain employs TRBV19 and TRBJ2-3; 7 nucleotides align to TRBD2. The CDR3 loop spans 15 amino acids. Per the germline V gene, CDR1 is LNHDA and CDR2 is SQIVND (reference sequence). V shed 2 bases, J shed 1 base, and the junction held 3 bases outside the gene matches.

The genes are TRBV3-1 (or the pseudogene TRBV3-2) and TRBJ1-2; D might be TRBD1 (6 bases). The CDR3 has 15 amino acids. Trimming left V 0 bases short and J 4 bases short, with 12 bases between. Germline lookup yields CDR1 LGHDT and CDR2 YNNKEL (reference sequence). CDR3 DNA: TGTGCCAGCAGCCAAGATTTCAGGACAGTCTATGGCTACACCTTC. This gives the protein CASSQDFRTVYGYTF.

This clone occurred a few times. The chain has TRBV14 and TRBJ1-6; D possibly corresponds to TRBD1 (6 bases). The CDR3 sequence is 20 residues long. V was pared by 0 bases and J by 0 bases, with 18 bases between. CDR1 is SGHDN, CDR2 FVKESK, per germline. The CDR3 DNA reads as TGTGCCAGCAGCCAAGAATTTACGGGACAAATAACCTCCTATAATTCACCCCTCCACTTT. It specifies CASSQEFTGQITSYNSPLHF.

The V call is TRBV10-3, the J call TRBJ2-2; 12 bases fit TRBD2. CDR3 size: 18 residues. The junction had 2 bases not matched to a gene; V was cut back by 0 bases and J by 0 bases. The germline V gene has CDR1 ENHRY and CDR2 SYGVKD. This CDR3 reads CAISESSSGGANTGELFF. DNA for the CDR3: TGTGCCATCAGTGAGTCTTCTAGCGGGGGGGCGAACACCGGGGAGCTGTTTTTT.

In this sample, this clone turned up once. The chain couples TRBV30 to TRBJ1-1; weak D call: TRBD1 (6 bases). CDR1 and CDR2 (germline): GTSNPN, SVGIG (reference sequence). The CDR3 is made up of 12 amino acids. Trimming took 5 bases from V and 3 from J, leaving 10 bases between them. CDR3 sequence: CAWGGPDTEAFF. The CDR3, as DNA: TGTGCCTGGGGGGGGCCGGACACTGAAGCTTTCTTT.

The V gene is TRBV7-8, the J gene TRBJ1-1, with D hard to call. The CDR3 is made up of 15 amino acids. The germline V gene has CDR1 SGHVS and CDR2 FQNEAQ. V was trimmed by 4 bases and J by 1 base, leaving 13 bases between them. The CDR3 is CASSSPMGRNTEAFF. The DNA for the CDR3 is TGTGCCAGCAGCTCACCTATGGGGAGGAACACTGAAGCTTTCTTT.

A few counts support this clone. The chain has TRBV19 and TRBJ1-2, with 8 bases lining up with TRBD1. Germline-derived CDR1 and CDR2 are LNHDA and SQIVND (reference sequence). The CDR3 sequence is 15 residues long. V trimming: 4 bases; J trimming: 0 bases; junction bases outside the gene matches: 4. CDR3 DNA: TGTGCCAGTAGTAGACAGGGGCTTACTAACTATGGCTACACCTTC. It is translated as CASSRQGLTNYGYTF. The full variable domain, with the rest looked up from reference TRBV19 and TRBJ1-2, is DGGITQSPKYLFRKEGQNVTLSCEQNLNHDAMYWYRQDPGQGLRLIYYSQIVNDFQKGDIAEGYSVSREKKESFPLTVTSAQKNPTAFYLCASSRQGLTNYGYTFGSGTRLTVV.

The rearrangement links TRBV3-1 (or the pseudogene TRBV3-2) to TRBJ2-6, with 7 nucleotides matching TRBD1. This CDR3 has 19 amino acids. From germline, CDR1 is LGHDT and CDR2 YNNKEL (reference sequence). V lost 1 base, J lost 0 bases, and 9 bases stayed unmatched. The CDR3 loop reads CASSQVRTGLSSGANVLTF. The DNA for the CDR3 is TGTGCCAGCAGCCAAGTCCGGACAGGCCTTAGCTCTGGGGCCAACGTCCTGACTTTC.

V is TRBV7-9 and J is TRBJ2-1; D is undetermined. The CDR3 loop spans 14 amino acids. Trimming left V 6 bases short and J 6 bases short, with 15 bases between. Germline V lookup: CDR1 SEHNR, CDR2 FQNEAQ (reference sequence). This chain's CDR3 is CASSSYGGLNEQFF. CDR3 nucleotides: TGTGCCAGCAGTTCTTATGGTGGCCTCAATGAGCAGTTCTTC.

The chain's CDR3 is CASERIGGYQPQHF. The CDR3 DNA sequence: TGTGCTAGTGAACGGATTGGGGGGTATCAGCCCCAGCATTTT. The genes are TRBV12-5 and TRBJ1-5; D is possibly TRBD1 (5 bases). There are 14 residues in the CDR3. CDR1 and CDR2 (germline): LGHNT, FRNRAP. Trimming removed 7 bases at V and 5 bases at J, with 15 bases between. Supplemented by reference TRBV12-5 and TRBJ1-5, the full variable domain reads DARVTQTPRHKVTEMGQEVTMRCQPILGHNTVFWYRQTMMQGLELLAYFRNRAPLDDSGMPKDRFSAEMPDATLATLKIQPSEPRDSAVYFCASERIGGYQPQHFGDGTRLSIL.

CDR3: CASSVMRPQEQFF. Here the CDR3 DNA reads TGCGCCAGCAGTGTTATGAGGCCCCAAGAGCAGTTCTTC. The rearrangement joins TRBV5-1 to TRBJ2-1; no clear D gene. Between the trimmed V and J ends, which lost 5 bases and 10 bases, there was a span of 16 bases. Per germline, CDR1 SGHRS and CDR2 YFSETQ. The CDR3 runs to 13 residues.

The gene calls are TRBV3-1 (or the pseudogene TRBV3-2) and TRBJ1-1; D not resolved. The CDR3 consists of 14 residues. Germline CDR1 LGHDT, CDR2 YNNKEL (reference sequence). V was trimmed by 5 bases and J by 11 bases, leaving 21 bases between them. The CDR3 here is CASSSQQASLRAFF. Here the CDR3 DNA reads TGTGCCAGCAGCTCCCAGCAGGCGAGCCTTAGGGCTTTCTTT.